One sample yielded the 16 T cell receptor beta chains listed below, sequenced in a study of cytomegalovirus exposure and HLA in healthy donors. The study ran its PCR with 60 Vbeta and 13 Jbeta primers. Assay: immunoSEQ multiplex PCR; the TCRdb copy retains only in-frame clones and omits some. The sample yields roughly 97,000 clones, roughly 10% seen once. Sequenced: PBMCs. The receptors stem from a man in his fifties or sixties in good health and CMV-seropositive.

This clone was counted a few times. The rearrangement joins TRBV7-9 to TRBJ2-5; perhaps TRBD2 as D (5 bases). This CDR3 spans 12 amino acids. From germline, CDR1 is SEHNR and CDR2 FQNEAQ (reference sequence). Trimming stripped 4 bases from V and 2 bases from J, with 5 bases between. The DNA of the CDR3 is TGTGCCAGCAGCTGGACTCAAGAGACCCAGTACTTC. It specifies CASSWTQETQYF.

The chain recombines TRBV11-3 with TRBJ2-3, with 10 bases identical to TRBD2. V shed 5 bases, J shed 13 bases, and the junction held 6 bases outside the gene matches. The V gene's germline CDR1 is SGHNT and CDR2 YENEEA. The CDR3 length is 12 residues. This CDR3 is CASSRAGGLEYF. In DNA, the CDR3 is TGTGCCAGCAGCAGAGCGGGAGGGCTCGAGTATTTT.

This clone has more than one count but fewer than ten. The CDR3, as DNA: TGTGCCTACGAGGACAGGGCATCTTATGGCTACACCTTC. Translating it yields CAYEDRASYGYTF. This rearrangement joins TRBV28 to TRBJ1-2, with 8 positions matching TRBD1. This CDR3 has 13 amino acids. CDR1 is MDHEN and CDR2 is SYDVKM in the germline V gene. The trim removed 11 bases at V and 5 bases at J, leaving 10 bases unmatched.

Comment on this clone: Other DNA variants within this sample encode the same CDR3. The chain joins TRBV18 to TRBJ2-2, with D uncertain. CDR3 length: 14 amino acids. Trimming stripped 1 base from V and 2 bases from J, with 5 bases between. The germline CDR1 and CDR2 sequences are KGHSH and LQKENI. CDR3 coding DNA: TGTGCCAGCTCACCACACACCAACACCGGGGAGCTGTTTTTT. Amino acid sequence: CASSPHTNTGELFF.

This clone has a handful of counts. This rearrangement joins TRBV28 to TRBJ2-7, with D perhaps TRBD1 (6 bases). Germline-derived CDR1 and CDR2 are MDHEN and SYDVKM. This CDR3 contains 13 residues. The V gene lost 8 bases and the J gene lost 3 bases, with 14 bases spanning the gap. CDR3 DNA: TGTGCCAGCGGTCCGGTAGGGGGCTACGAGCAGTACTTC. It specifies CASGPVGGYEQYF.

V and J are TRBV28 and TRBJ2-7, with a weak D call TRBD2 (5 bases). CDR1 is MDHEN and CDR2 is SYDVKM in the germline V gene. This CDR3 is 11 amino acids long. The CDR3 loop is CASGGGYEQYF. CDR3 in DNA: TGTGCGTCCGGAGGCGGGTACGAGCAGTACTTC.

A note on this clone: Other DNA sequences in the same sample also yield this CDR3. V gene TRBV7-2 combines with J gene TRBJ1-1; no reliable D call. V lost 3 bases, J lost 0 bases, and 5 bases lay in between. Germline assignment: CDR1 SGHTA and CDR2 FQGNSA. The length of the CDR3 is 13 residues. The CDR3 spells CASSFSVNTEAFF. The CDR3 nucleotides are TGTGCCAGCAGCTTTTCAGTGAACACTGAAGCTTTCTTT. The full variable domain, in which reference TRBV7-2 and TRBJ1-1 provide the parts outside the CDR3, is GAGVSQSPSNKVTEKGKDVELRCDPISGHTALYWYRQSLGQGLEFLIYFQGNSAPDKSGLPSDRFSAERTGGSVSTLTIQRTQQEDSAVYLCASSFSVNTEAFFGQGTRLTVV.

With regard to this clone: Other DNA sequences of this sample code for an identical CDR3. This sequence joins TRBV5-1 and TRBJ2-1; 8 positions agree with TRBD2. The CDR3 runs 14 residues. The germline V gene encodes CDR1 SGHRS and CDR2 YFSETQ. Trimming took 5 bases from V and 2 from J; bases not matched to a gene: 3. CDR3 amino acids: CASSREGPYNEQFF. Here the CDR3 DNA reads TGCGCCAGCAGTCGGGAGGGACCCTACAATGAGCAGTTCTTC. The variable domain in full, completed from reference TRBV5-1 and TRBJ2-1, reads KAGVTQTPRYLIKTRGQQVTLSCSPISGHRSVSWYQQTPGQGLQFLFEYFSETQRNKGNFPGRFSGRQFSNSRSEMNVSTLELGDSALYLCASSREGPYNEQFFGPGTRLTVL.

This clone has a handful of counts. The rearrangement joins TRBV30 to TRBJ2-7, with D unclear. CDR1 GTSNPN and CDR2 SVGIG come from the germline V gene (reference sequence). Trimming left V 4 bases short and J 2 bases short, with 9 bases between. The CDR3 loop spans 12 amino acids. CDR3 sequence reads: CAWISRAYEQYF. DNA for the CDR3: TGTGCCTGGATATCTCGCGCCTACGAGCAGTACTTC.

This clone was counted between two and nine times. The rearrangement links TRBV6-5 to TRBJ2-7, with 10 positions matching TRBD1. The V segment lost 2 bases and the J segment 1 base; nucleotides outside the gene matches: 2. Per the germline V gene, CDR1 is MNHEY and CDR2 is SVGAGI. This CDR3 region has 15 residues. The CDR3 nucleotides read TGTGCCAGCAGTTACCGGGACAGGGGTTCCTACGAGCAGTACTTC. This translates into CASSYRDRGSYEQYF.

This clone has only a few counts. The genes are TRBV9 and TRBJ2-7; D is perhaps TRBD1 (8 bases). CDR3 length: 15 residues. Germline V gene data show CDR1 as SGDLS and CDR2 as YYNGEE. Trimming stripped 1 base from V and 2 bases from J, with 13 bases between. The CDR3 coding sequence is TGTGCCAGCAGCGTAAGCGGGACAGGAGCCTACGAGCAGTACTTC. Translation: CASSVSGTGAYEQYF.

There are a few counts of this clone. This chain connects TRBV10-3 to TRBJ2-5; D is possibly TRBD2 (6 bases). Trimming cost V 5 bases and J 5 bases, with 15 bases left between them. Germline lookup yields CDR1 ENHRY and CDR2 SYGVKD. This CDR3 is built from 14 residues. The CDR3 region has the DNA TGTGCCATCAGTCCCGGGACTCGGAGCGAGACCCAGTACTTC. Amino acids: CAISPGTRSETQYF.

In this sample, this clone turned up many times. The CDR3, as DNA: TGCGCCAGCAGCTTAGGACTAGCAGCAGATACGCAGTATTTT. It is translated as CASSLGLAADTQYF. The V and J genes are TRBV5-1 and TRBJ2-3; 8 bases are shared with TRBD2. The CDR3 is made up of 14 amino acids. Losses at the gene ends were 2 bases for V and 4 bases for J; bases not matched to a gene: 3. The germline CDR1 and CDR2 sequences are SGHRS and YFSETQ.

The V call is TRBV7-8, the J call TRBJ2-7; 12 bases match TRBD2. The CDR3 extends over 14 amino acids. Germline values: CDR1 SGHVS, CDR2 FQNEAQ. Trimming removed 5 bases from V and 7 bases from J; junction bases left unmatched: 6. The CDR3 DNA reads TGTGCCAGCAGCCCCGGGACTAGCGGGTATGAGCAGTACTTC. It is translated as CASSPGTSGYEQYF.

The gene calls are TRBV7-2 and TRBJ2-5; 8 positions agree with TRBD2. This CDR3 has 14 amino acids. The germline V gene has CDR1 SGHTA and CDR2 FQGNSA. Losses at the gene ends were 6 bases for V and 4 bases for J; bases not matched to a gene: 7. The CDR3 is CASSLSAGGETQYF. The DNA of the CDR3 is TGTGCCAGCAGTCTCAGTGCGGGAGGAGAGACCCAGTACTTC.

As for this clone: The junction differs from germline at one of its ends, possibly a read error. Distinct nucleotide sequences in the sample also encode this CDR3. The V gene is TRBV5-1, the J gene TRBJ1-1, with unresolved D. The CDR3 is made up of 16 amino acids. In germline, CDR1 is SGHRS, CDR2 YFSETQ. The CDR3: CASSLRGRPVNTEAFF. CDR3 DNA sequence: TGCGCCAGCAGCTTGCGTGGCAGGCCGGTGAACACTGAAGCCTTCTTT.